This T cell receptor beta chain was captured by sequencing in a study of blood T cell repertoires in COVID-19. V lost 3 bases to trimming and J lost 0 bases, with 9 bases between them. Germline assignment: CDR1 LNHDA and CDR2 SQIVND (reference sequence). This CDR3 spans 16 amino acids. Per the original data handling: The authors estimated nucleated cell counts from reference gene primer amplification. Repertoires were generated with immunoSEQ multiplex PCR, while TCRdb's copy carries only in-frame clones and drops some. The V and J calls and the clone size are those of that table, but D and trimming were determined from the DNA. The sample lists roughly 50,000 clones; roughly 90% were seen once.

This receptor was taken from a woman between 55 and 75 years old with active COVID-19. V and J are TRBV19 and TRBJ1-6; D uncertain. The sequenced sample was peripheral blood. The CDR3 region is CASSIGETSYNSPLHF. The CDR3 coding sequence is TGTGCCAGTAGTATTGGGGAGACCTCCTATAATTCACCCCTCCACTTT.